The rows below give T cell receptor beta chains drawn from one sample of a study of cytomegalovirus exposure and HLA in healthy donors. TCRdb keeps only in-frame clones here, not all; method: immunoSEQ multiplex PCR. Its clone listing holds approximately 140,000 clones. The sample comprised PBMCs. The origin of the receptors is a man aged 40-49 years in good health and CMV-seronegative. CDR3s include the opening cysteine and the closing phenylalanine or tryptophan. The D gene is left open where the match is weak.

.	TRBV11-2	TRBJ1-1	TGTGCCAGCAGCCTCGGGGGGTTCACTGAAGCTTTCTTT	CASSLGGFTEAFF
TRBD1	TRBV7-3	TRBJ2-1	TGTGCCAGCAGCTTTTCGGGACAGTCCTACAATGAGCAGTTCTTC	CASSFSGQSYNEQFF
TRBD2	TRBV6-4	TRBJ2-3	TGTGCCAGCAGTCAAGTAGCGGGGGGCCATGATACGCAGTATTTT	CASSQVAGGHDTQYF
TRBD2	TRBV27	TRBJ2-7	TGTGCCAGCAGTTTATCGATCGGGGGGTACGAGCAGTACTTC	CASSLSIGGYEQYF
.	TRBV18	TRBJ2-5	TGTGCCAGCTCACCACCTCTTTCTCTCCAAGAGACCCAGTACTTC	CASSPPLSLQETQYF
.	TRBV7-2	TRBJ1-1	TGTGCCAGCAGCTTAGGCGACACCTCGTACACTGAAGCTTTCTTT	CASSLGDTSYTEAFF
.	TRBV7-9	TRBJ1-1	TGTGCCAGCAGCCGGGGGGGGGAGGAAGCTTTCTTT	CASSRGGEEAFF
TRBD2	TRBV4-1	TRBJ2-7	TGCGCCAGCAGCCCCCGTCTAGCGGGGGGTTCCTACGAGCAGTACTTC	CASSPRLAGGSYEQYF
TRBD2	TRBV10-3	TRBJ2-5	TGTGCCATCAGTGTGAAGGGAGGGGCAGGAGAGACCCAGTACTTC	CAISVKGGAGETQYF
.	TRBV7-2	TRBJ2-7	TGTGCCAGCAGCTTCACGGGTATCCCCTACGAGCAGTACTTC	CASSFTGIPYEQYF
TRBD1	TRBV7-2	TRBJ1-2	TGTGCCAGCAGCCTGGGACAGGGGGGTGGCTACACCTTC	CASSLGQGGGYTF
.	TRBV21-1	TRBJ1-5	TGTGCCAGCAGCAAAAAAACAGGGTTTAGCAATCAGCCCCAGCATTTT	CASSKKTGFSNQPQHF
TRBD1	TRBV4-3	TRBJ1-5	TGCGCCAGCAGCCAAGATGGGGGACAGGGGAATCAGCCCCAGCATTTT	CASSQDGGQGNQPQHF
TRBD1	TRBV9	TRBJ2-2	TGTGCCAGCAGGTGGGGACAGGGAGACGGGGAGCTGTTTTTT	CASRWGQGDGELFF
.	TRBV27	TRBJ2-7	TGTGCCAGCAGTCCATCCTCCATGAGCTCCTACGAGCAGTACTTC	CASSPSSMSSYEQYF
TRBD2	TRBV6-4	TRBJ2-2	TGTGCCAGCAGCCGACTAGCGGAGAACACCGGGGAGCTGTTTTTT	CASSRLAENTGELFF
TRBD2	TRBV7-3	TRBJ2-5	TGTGCCAGCAGCGCCGGGGGGGAGACCCAGTACTTC	CASSAGGETQYF
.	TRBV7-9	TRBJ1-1	TGTGCCAGCAGCTACGGACGGGGATTAAAAGCTTTCTTT	CASSYGRGLKAFF
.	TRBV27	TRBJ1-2	TGTGCCAGCAGTTTATCCCCAACAGGGAATGGCTACACCTTC	CASSLSPTGNGYTF
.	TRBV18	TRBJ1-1	TGTGCCAGCTCACCACCCTCATCGGGGGGCGGTAGGACTGAAGCTTTCTTT	CASSPPSSGGGRTEAFF
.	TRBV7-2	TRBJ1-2	TGTGCCAGCAGCGACCGAAATGGACAAAGCTATGGCTACACCTTC	CASSDRNGQSYGYTF
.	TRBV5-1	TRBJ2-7	TGCGCCAGCTCGCCCCGGGACATATCTTACGAGCAGTACTTC	CASSPRDISYEQYF
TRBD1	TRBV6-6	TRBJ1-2	TGTGCCAGCACCCCCGGGACAGGGTTTAACTATGGCTACACCTTC	CASTPGTGFNYGYTF
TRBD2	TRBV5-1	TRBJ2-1	TGCGCCAGCAGCTTTAGCGGGCCCGAGCAGTTCTTC	CASSFSGPEQFF
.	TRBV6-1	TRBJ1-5	TGTGCCAGCAGTGAGCGGCAGGGAGGTCAGCCCCAGCATTTT	CASSERQGGQPQHF